The source of this TCR beta chain is a study of T cell responses to AZD1222 COVID-19 vaccine. Overall study results and limits: Spike-specific TCR breadth rose after two AZD1222 doses, and depth rose as well. Researchers took repertoire samples only after the peak T cell response had come. Clonal diversity was possibly underestimated, and white British individuals and females predominated among donors.

Trimming stripped 0 bases from V and 11 bases from J, with 13 bases between. Per the germline V gene, CDR1 is LGHNA and CDR2 is YSLEER. CDR3 length: 14 amino acids. Libraries were prepared by immunoSEQ multiplex PCR; TCRdb keeps only in-frame clonotypes and omits some of them. Here the sample spans about 76,000 clones, 65% to 80% being singletons. To note about this clone: The antigen is not known.

The rearrangement joins TRBV4-3 to TRBJ1-4, with D unclear. The source was peripheral blood, collected 28 days after the second dose of the MenACWY control vaccine. This receptor was identified in an adult who received the MenACWY meningococcal vaccine as a control. Here the CDR3 reads CASSQEVGSGKLFF. The CDR3 DNA sequence: TGCGCCAGCAGCCAAGAAGTAGGCTCGGGGAAACTGTTTTTT.